This is a list of T cell receptor beta chains from one sample in a study of technical replicates of blood from a handful of donors. Method: immunoSEQ multiplex PCR; TCRdb's copy keeps in-frame clones and lacks some. Altogether around 53,000 clones are present, about 94% being singletons, with the ten largest covering about 4.3%. What was sequenced was PBMCs. The receptor set was obtained from a human donor in good health. Some clones in this sample may be carry-over from other donors' samples. The CDR3 runs from the conserved cysteine through the conserved F or W. The order of the fields is V gene, D gene, clone size, J gene, CDR3 DNA, CDR3 protein. A D gene is named only where the DNA matches it firmly. Not all rows give a size; the values are once, few, many and, for expanded clones, a class.

V gene: TRBV7-2; D gene: -; clone size: -; J gene: TRBJ2-7; CDR3 DNA: TGTGCCAGCAGCTTAAACAGGAACGAGCAGTACTTC; CDR3 protein: CASSLNRNEQYF
V gene: TRBV12-5; D gene: -; clone size: -; J gene: TRBJ2-1; CDR3 DNA: TGTGCTAGTGGGGGGGACACCTACAATGAGCAGTTCTTC; CDR3 protein: CASGGDTYNEQFF
V gene: TRBV5-5; D gene: -; clone size: -; J gene: TRBJ1-5; CDR3 DNA: TGTGCCAGCAGCTTGACCCAGCTGACAGCCCAGCATTTT; CDR3 protein: CASSLTQLTAQHF
V gene: TRBV5-1; D gene: -; clone size: -; J gene: TRBJ2-1; CDR3 DNA: TGCGCCAGCAGCTCCCCGGGGTACAATGAGCAGTTCTTC; CDR3 protein: CASSSPGYNEQFF
V gene: TRBV30; D gene: -; clone size: -; J gene: TRBJ1-2; CDR3 DNA: TGTGCCTCGACGTCAGGGAGGAGCGGCTACACCTTC; CDR3 protein: CASTSGRSGYTF
V gene: TRBV23-1; D gene: TRBD1; clone size: -; J gene: TRBJ2-5; CDR3 DNA: TGCGCCAGCAGTCAAAAAAGGGACAGTCGAAAACAAGAGACCCAGTACTTC; CDR3 protein: CASSQKRDSRKQETQYF
V gene: TRBV11-2; D gene: TRBD1; clone size: -; J gene: TRBJ2-1; CDR3 DNA: TGTGCCAGCAGCTTCACTAGAGGGGGCCATGAGCAGTTCTTC; CDR3 protein: CASSFTRGGHEQFF
V gene: TRBV7-2; D gene: TRBD1; clone size: -; J gene: TRBJ2-7; CDR3 DNA: TGTGCCAGCAGCCCAGGCCCCCCTCGGGACAGGTTGGACTACGAGCAGTACTTC; CDR3 protein: CASSPGPPRDRLDYEQYF
V gene: TRBV4-1; D gene: -; clone size: -; J gene: TRBJ1-2; CDR3 DNA: TGCGCCAGCAGCCAAGATCGGGGAACCTATGGCTACACCTTC; CDR3 protein: CASSQDRGTYGYTF
V gene: TRBV7-8; D gene: TRBD2; clone size: -; J gene: TRBJ2-2; CDR3 DNA: TGTGCCATCAAGCTCGGAGCGGGGGGGAACACCGGGGAGCTGTTTTTT; CDR3 protein: CAIKLGAGGNTGELFF
V gene: TRBV12-5; D gene: TRBD1; clone size: -; J gene: TRBJ2-1; CDR3 DNA: TGTGCTAGTGGTCTTGGTCGTCGGACAGGGGAGAGGAATGAGCAGTTCTTC; CDR3 protein: CASGLGRRTGERNEQFF
V gene: TRBV7-2; D gene: TRBD1; clone size: -; J gene: TRBJ2-1; CDR3 DNA: TGTGCCAGCAGCGGGGACAGGGTCGGTGAGCAGTTCTTC; CDR3 protein: CASSGDRVGEQFF
V gene: TRBV19; D gene: TRBD1; clone size: -; J gene: TRBJ1-5; CDR3 DNA: TGTGCCAGTAGTATGGGACAGGGGAGCCGTGGCTATCAGCCCCAGCATTTT; CDR3 protein: CASSMGQGSRGYQPQHF
V gene: TRBV2; D gene: TRBD2; clone size: -; J gene: TRBJ2-7; CDR3 DNA: TGTGCCAGCAGGGCTTCAGGGACTAGCGGGCACTGGGGAAATGTCGCCTACGAGCAGTACTTC; CDR3 protein: CASRASGTSGHWGNVAYEQYF
V gene: TRBV18; D gene: -; clone size: -; J gene: TRBJ1-1; CDR3 DNA: TGTGCCAGCTCAGAGAACAGGAACACTGAAGCTTTCTTT; CDR3 protein: CASSENRNTEAFF
V gene: TRBV5-1; D gene: TRBD1; clone size: -; J gene: TRBJ2-1; CDR3 DNA: TGCGCCAGCAGCTTGGATGGGACAGCCTACAATGAGCAGTTCTTC; CDR3 protein: CASSLDGTAYNEQFF
V gene: TRBV29-1; D gene: TRBD1; clone size: few; J gene: TRBJ2-6; CDR3 DNA: TGCAGCGCTGACACCGGGACAGGGGGCCCTGGGGCCAACGTCCTGACTTTC; CDR3 protein: CSADTGTGGPGANVLTF
V gene: TRBV18; D gene: TRBD2; clone size: -; J gene: TRBJ2-7; CDR3 DNA: TGTGCCAGCTCACCAACGTTAGCGGGGGATTTGGAGTACTTC; CDR3 protein: CASSPTLAGDLEYF
V gene: TRBV7-2; D gene: -; clone size: -; J gene: TRBJ1-5; CDR3 DNA: TGTGCCAGCAGCTTCTTTAGCAATCAGCCCCAGCATTTT; CDR3 protein: CASSFFSNQPQHF
V gene: TRBV5-6; D gene: -; clone size: -; J gene: TRBJ2-6; CDR3 DNA: TGTGCCAGCAGCTTGTTACAATCTGGGGCCAACGTCCTGACTTTC; CDR3 protein: CASSLLQSGANVLTF
V gene: TRBV7-7; D gene: -; clone size: -; J gene: TRBJ2-7; CDR3 DNA: TGTGCCAGCAGTGAGGGTGGAGGGTACGAGCAGTACTTC; CDR3 protein: CASSEGGGYEQYF
V gene: TRBV6-6; D gene: TRBD2; clone size: -; J gene: TRBJ2-1; CDR3 DNA: TGTGCCAGCAGTTACCCGGGAGGGCGGGACAATGAGCAGTTCTTC; CDR3 protein: CASSYPGGRDNEQFF
V gene: TRBV7-8; D gene: TRBD2; clone size: -; J gene: TRBJ2-1; CDR3 DNA: TGTGCCAGCAGCATAGCCCCTCGCGGGAGGTCCTACAATGAGCAGTTCTTC; CDR3 protein: CASSIAPRGRSYNEQFF
V gene: TRBV4-2; D gene: -; clone size: -; J gene: TRBJ1-6; CDR3 DNA: TGTGCCAGCAGCCAAGGGGAGGGAGAAATTCGACCCCTCCACTTT; CDR3 protein: CASSQGEGEIRPLHF
V gene: TRBV6-5; D gene: -; clone size: -; J gene: TRBJ2-3; CDR3 DNA: TGTGCCAGCAGTTACGCTAGCGCTACAGATACGCAGTATTTT; CDR3 protein: CASSYASATDTQYF
V gene: TRBV7-2; D gene: -; clone size: -; J gene: TRBJ2-7; CDR3 DNA: TGTGCCAGCAGCTTAGAGGTGACAGCCTACGAGCAGTACTTC; CDR3 protein: CASSLEVTAYEQYF
V gene: TRBV5-1; D gene: -; clone size: -; J gene: TRBJ1-1; CDR3 DNA: TGCGCCAGCAGCGCTGGACTCAACACTGAAGCTTTCTTT; CDR3 protein: CASSAGLNTEAFF
V gene: TRBV30; D gene: -; clone size: -; J gene: TRBJ1-2; CDR3 DNA: TGTGCCTGGACAGGACAGATGTCAACACGCTATGGCTACACCTTC; CDR3 protein: CAWTGQMSTRYGYTF
V gene: TRBV4-2; D gene: -; clone size: once; J gene: TRBJ2-5; CDR3 DNA: TGTGCCAGCAGCCGGGATCGGGGTCGGCAGGAGACCCAGTACTTC; CDR3 protein: CASSRDRGRQETQYF
V gene: TRBV13; D gene: -; clone size: -; J gene: TRBJ1-1; CDR3 DNA: TGTGCCAGCAGCTTAGGCCTCGGGGACACTGAAGCTTTCTTT; CDR3 protein: CASSLGLGDTEAFF
V gene: TRBV6-5; D gene: TRBD1; clone size: -; J gene: TRBJ2-3; CDR3 DNA: TGTGCCAGCAGTTCCGGGACAGGGGGCACAGATACGCAGTATTTT; CDR3 protein: CASSSGTGGTDTQYF
V gene: TRBV2; D gene: TRBD2; clone size: -; J gene: TRBJ2-2; CDR3 DNA: TGTGCCGGCGGGGGGACGGTCAGGTCCGGGGAGCTGTTTTTT; CDR3 protein: CAGGGTVRSGELFF
V gene: TRBV19; D gene: TRBD1; clone size: -; J gene: TRBJ2-3; CDR3 DNA: TGTGCCAGTAGTGTGACAGGGACGGACACAGATACGCAGTATTTT; CDR3 protein: CASSVTGTDTDTQYF
V gene: TRBV7-3; D gene: -; clone size: -; J gene: TRBJ2-1; CDR3 DNA: TGTGCCAGCAGCTTAGACGACAGCACCTACAATGAGCAGTTCTTC; CDR3 protein: CASSLDDSTYNEQFF
V gene: TRBV5-1; D gene: TRBD2; clone size: -; J gene: TRBJ2-1; CDR3 DNA: TGCGCCAGCAGCTCCCCCCCGCCCCTCGCCCTGCGGGAGAAGTTGGGTGAGCAGTTCTTC; CDR3 protein: CASSSPPPLALREKLGEQFF
V gene: TRBV7-3; D gene: TRBD1; clone size: -; J gene: TRBJ1-1; CDR3 DNA: TGTGCCAGCAGCTCCACAGGGGGGTACACTGAAGCTTTCTTT; CDR3 protein: CASSSTGGYTEAFF
V gene: TRBV30; D gene: -; clone size: -; J gene: TRBJ1-1; CDR3 DNA: TGTGCCTGGGGGCGGGACTTTAAAGCTTTCTTT; CDR3 protein: CAWGRDFKAFF
V gene: TRBV9; D gene: TRBD1; clone size: once; J gene: TRBJ1-6; CDR3 DNA: TGTGCCAGCAGCACAGGACAGGGGGCGGGTTCACCCCTCCACTTT; CDR3 protein: CASSTGQGAGSPLHF
V gene: TRBV7-8; D gene: -; clone size: -; J gene: TRBJ2-1; CDR3 DNA: TGTGCCAGCAGCTTGGGACTGGCATTTGACGAGCAGTTCTTC; CDR3 protein: CASSLGLAFDEQFF